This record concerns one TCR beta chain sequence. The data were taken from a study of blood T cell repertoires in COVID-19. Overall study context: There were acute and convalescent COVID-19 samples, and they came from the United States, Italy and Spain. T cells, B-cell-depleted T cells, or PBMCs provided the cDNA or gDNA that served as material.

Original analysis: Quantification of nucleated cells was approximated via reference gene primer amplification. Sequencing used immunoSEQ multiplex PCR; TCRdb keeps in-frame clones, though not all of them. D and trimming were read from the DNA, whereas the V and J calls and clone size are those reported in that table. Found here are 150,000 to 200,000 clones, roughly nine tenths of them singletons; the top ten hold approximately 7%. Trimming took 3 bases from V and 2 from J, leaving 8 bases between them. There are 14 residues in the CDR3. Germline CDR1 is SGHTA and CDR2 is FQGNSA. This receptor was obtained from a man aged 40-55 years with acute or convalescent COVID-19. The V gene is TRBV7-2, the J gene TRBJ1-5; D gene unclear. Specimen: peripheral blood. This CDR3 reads CASSFAGGNQPQHF. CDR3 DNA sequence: TGTGCCAGCAGCTTCGCGGGAGGCAATCAGCCCCAGCATTTT.